The 21 T cell receptor beta chains given below trace back to one sample, sequenced in a study of blood T cell repertoires in COVID-19. TCRdb keeps only in-frame clones here, not all; method: immunoSEQ multiplex PCR. The sample contains around 120,000 clones, around four fifths of which appear only once. The material sequenced was peripheral blood. The receptor set was obtained from a human donor in a cohort sampled during active COVID-19.

This clone was counted between two and nine times. Other DNA sequences within the sample encode an identical CDR3. The genes are TRBV12-3 or TRBV12-4 and TRBJ2-5, with D uncertain. The CDR3 runs 13 residues. Trimming shortened V by 3 bases and J by 1 base, and 6 bases separated the two germline ends. The DNA of the CDR3 is TGTGCCAGCAGTTTCAGTGTCCAAGAGACCCAGTACTTC. It yields the protein CASSFSVQETQYF.

This chain uses TRBV30 with TRBJ1-3; D not certain. Trimming pared 0 bases from V and 7 bases from J, leaving 13 bases between. Per the germline V gene, CDR1 is GTSNPN and CDR2 is SVGIG (reference sequence). The CDR3 spans 14 residues. The CDR3 DNA is TGTGCCTGGAGTGTAATAGGAGCCTCGAACACCATATATTTT. It specifies CAWSVIGASNTIYF.

The chain carries TRBV7-2 and TRBJ2-5, with 8 bases lining up with TRBD2. Germline values: CDR1 SGHTA, CDR2 FQGNSA. The CDR3 extends over 17 amino acids. Trimming at V came to 4 bases and at J to 5 bases, leaving 15 bases not matched to a gene. CDR3 in amino acids: CASSSLGGAGLGETQYF. CDR3 nucleotide sequence: TGTGCCAGCAGCTCCCTCGGGGGGGCCGGCTTAGGGGAGACCCAGTACTTC.

This clone was seen a handful of times. The genes are TRBV2 and TRBJ1-6; no clear D. This CDR3 region has 15 residues. The V end lost 1 base, the J end lost 6 bases, and 10 bases lay between the germline ends. Per the germline V gene, CDR1 is SNHLY and CDR2 is FYNNEI. CDR3 residues: CASSEVAGGNSPLHF. The CDR3 bases are TGTGCCAGCAGTGAAGTTGCAGGAGGTAATTCACCCCTCCACTTT.

This chain joins TRBV28 and TRBJ2-7, with TRBD2 as a possible D gene (6 bases). Trimming took 5 bases from V and 4 from J, leaving 21 bases between them. Per the germline V gene, CDR1 is MDHEN and CDR2 is SYDVKM. This CDR3 region has 16 residues. CDR3 nucleotides: TGTGCCAGCAGTCCCCCAGGCCGGAGGGCCTCTTACGAGCAGTACTTC. Translated: CASSPPGRRASYEQYF.

The chain has TRBV6-6 and TRBJ1-4, with 7 bases matching TRBD1. The CDR3 contains 16 residues. With V trimmed by 2 bases and J by 5 bases, 8 bases remained unmatched. Germline loops: CDR1 MNHNY, CDR2 SVGAGI (reference sequence). The CDR3 loop reads CASSYNSPTGNEKLFF. The CDR3 region has the DNA TGTGCCAGCAGTTACAACTCTCCGACAGGGAATGAAAAACTGTTTTTT.

The chain is built from TRBV6-5 and TRBJ2-7; TRBD2 matches 9 bases. J lost 0 bases, V lost 2 bases, and 5 bases had no gene match. The CDR3 runs to 16 residues. Germline CDR1 MNHEY, CDR2 SVGAGI. The CDR3 is CASSYGSGSPSYEQYF. The CDR3, as DNA: TGTGCCAGCAGTTACGGTAGCGGGAGCCCCTCCTACGAGCAGTACTTC.

The table lists this clone with a few counts. The chain has TRBV18 and TRBJ2-3, with a tentative D call TRBD2 (7 bases). Germline assignment: CDR1 KGHSH and CDR2 LQKENI. The V end lost 3 bases, the J end lost 4 bases, and 14 bases lay between the germline ends. This CDR3 has 15 amino acids. The CDR3 here is CASSPLRGPADTQYF. The CDR3 region has the DNA TGTGCCAGCTCACCTCTGCGGGGGCCCGCAGATACGCAGTATTTT.

The chain uses TRBV24-1 and TRBJ2-1, with TRBD2 matching 8 bases. V trimming: 12 bases; J trimming: 4 bases; junction bases outside the gene matches: 4. The V gene's germline CDR1 is KGHDR and CDR2 SFDVKD. The CDR3 runs to 12 residues. CDR3 nucleotides: TGTGCCTCCTCGGGGGGGTACAATGAGCAGTTCTTC. Protein sequence: CASSGGYNEQFF.

The V call is TRBV6-2 or TRBV6-3, the J call TRBJ1-1; possibly TRBD1 for D (5 bases). This CDR3 has 14 residues. CDR1 and CDR2 (germline): MNHEY, SVGEGT. Trimming pared 3 bases from V and 3 bases from J, leaving 11 bases between. Written as DNA, the CDR3 is TGTGCCAGCAGTTATCCAGGGCTGGACACTGAAGCTTTCTTT. Its translation: CASSYPGLDTEAFF.

The rearrangement joins TRBV6-5 to TRBJ2-7; D gene uncertain. V lost 7 bases and J lost 6, with 19 bases in between. The CDR3 has 14 residues. Germline CDR1 is MNHEY and CDR2 is SVGAGI. CDR3 DNA sequence: TGTGCCAGCACCCTCAACGCGCATGGTTCCGAGCAGTACTTC. Residues: CASTLNAHGSEQYF.

The V and J genes are TRBV25-1 and TRBJ1-1, with 11 nucleotides matching TRBD1. The CDR3 runs to 14 residues. V lost 4 bases and J lost 5; bases outside the gene matches: 3. Germline values: CDR1 MGHDK, CDR2 SYGVNS. CDR3 nucleotide sequence: TGTGCCAGCAGTGGGACAGGGGGCTTTACTGAAGCTTTCTTT. Amino acid sequence: CASSGTGGFTEAFF.

On this clone itself: The same CDR3 arises from other DNA sequences in this sample as well. The rearrangement uses TRBV11-2 and TRBJ2-2; D perhaps matches TRBD1 (6 bases). Germline CDR1 reads SGHAT; CDR2 reads FQNNGV. V lost 1 base and J 2 bases, leaving 11 bases between the germline ends. The CDR3 is 16 amino acids. The CDR3 DNA sequence: TGTGCCAGCAGCTTAGGTACAGGGTCTAACACCGGGGAGCTGTTTTTT. It specifies CASSLGTGSNTGELFF.

The chain joins TRBV7-2 to TRBJ1-1; maybe TRBD1 (6 bases). The CDR3 is 17 residues long. Between the trimmed V and J ends, which lost 1 base and 2 bases, there was a span of 17 bases. Germline V gene sequence: CDR1 SGHTA, CDR2 FQGNSA. The CDR3 loop reads CASSLVPGGLGNTEAFF. In DNA, the CDR3 is TGTGCCAGCAGCTTAGTCCCGGGGGGCCTCGGAAACACTGAAGCTTTCTTT. Full variable domain (outside the CDR3, taken from reference TRBV7-2 and TRBJ1-1): GAGVSQSPSNKVTEKGKDVELRCDPISGHTALYWYRQSLGQGLEFLIYFQGNSAPDKSGLPSDRFSAERTGGSVSTLTIQRTQQEDSAVYLCASSLVPGGLGNTEAFFGQGTRLTVV.

This chain connects TRBV28 to TRBJ1-1; D gene uncertain. Germline loops: CDR1 MDHEN, CDR2 SYDVKM. The CDR3 has 15 amino acids. With 1 base removed from V and 1 base from J, the gap between germline ends came to 10 bases. CDR3 sequence: CASSLYRDPNTEAFF. The CDR3 coding sequence is TGTGCCAGCAGTTTATACCGGGATCCGAACACTGAAGCTTTCTTT.

This chain links TRBV18 with TRBJ1-5, with a possible D match to TRBD1 (5 bases). The V gene lost 5 bases and the J gene lost 5 bases, with 19 bases spanning the gap. Germline V lookup: CDR1 KGHSH, CDR2 LQKENI. CDR3 size: 16 residues. CDR3 region: CASSSMAGRQDQPQHF. The DNA for the CDR3 is TGTGCCAGCTCAAGTATGGCAGGGCGGCAAGATCAGCCCCAGCATTTT. Complete variable domain (other parts from reference TRBV18 and TRBJ1-5): NAGVMQNPRHLVRRRGQEARLRCSPMKGHSHVYWYRQLPEEGLKFMVYLQKENIIDESGMPKERFSAEFPKEGPSILRIQQVVRGDSAAYFCASSSMAGRQDQPQHFGDGTRLSIL.

This clone was recorded a few times. This sequence joins TRBV12-3 or TRBV12-4 and TRBJ2-3; perhaps TRBD1 as D (6 bases). The CDR3 loop spans 13 amino acids. The V gene lost 7 bases and the J gene lost 6 bases, with 14 bases spanning the gap. CDR3 DNA sequence: TGTGCCAGCAAGAACAGGGTTGGCGATACGCAGTATTTT. This translates into CASKNRVGDTQYF.

The V gene is TRBV3-1 (or the pseudogene TRBV3-2), the J gene TRBJ2-5, with TRBD1 matching over 10 bases. The CDR3 sequence is 14 residues long. Germline V gene data show CDR1 as LGHDT and CDR2 as YNNKEL (reference sequence). The V gene end was trimmed by 5 bases and the J gene end by 2 bases; junction bases not matched to a gene: 2. CDR3 sequence: CASSRTGGQETQYF. DNA of the CDR3: TGTGCCAGCAGCAGGACAGGGGGTCAAGAGACCCAGTACTTC.

V is TRBV27 and J is TRBJ1-1, with 7 bases fitting TRBD1. The V gene's germline CDR1 is MNHEY and CDR2 SMNVEV (reference sequence). V trimming: 5 bases; J trimming: 3 bases; junction bases outside the gene matches: 9. The CDR3 loop spans 15 amino acids. This CDR3 reads CASSPDRERDTEAFF. The CDR3 bases are TGTGCCAGCAGTCCAGACAGGGAAAGGGACACTGAAGCTTTCTTT.

The rearrangement uses TRBV5-5 and TRBJ2-7; maybe TRBD2 (6 bases). The CDR3 spans 14 residues. V lost 4 bases, J lost 1 base, and 12 bases lay in between. Looked up from germline, CDR1 is SGHKS and CDR2 is YYEKEE (reference sequence). CDR3 DNA: TGTGCCAGCAGCCCTGGAGGGGTTTCCTACGAGCAGTACTTC. As protein: CASSPGGVSYEQYF.

The chain carries TRBV9 and TRBJ2-1, with TRBD2 matching 13 bases. V gave up 3 bases and J gave up 5 bases; unmatched junction bases: 2. The germline gives CDR1 SGDLS, CDR2 YYNGEE. The length of the CDR3 is 15 residues. CDR3: CASSGTSGRNNEQFF. CDR3 DNA sequence: TGTGCCAGCAGCGGGACTAGCGGGAGAAACAATGAGCAGTTCTTC.